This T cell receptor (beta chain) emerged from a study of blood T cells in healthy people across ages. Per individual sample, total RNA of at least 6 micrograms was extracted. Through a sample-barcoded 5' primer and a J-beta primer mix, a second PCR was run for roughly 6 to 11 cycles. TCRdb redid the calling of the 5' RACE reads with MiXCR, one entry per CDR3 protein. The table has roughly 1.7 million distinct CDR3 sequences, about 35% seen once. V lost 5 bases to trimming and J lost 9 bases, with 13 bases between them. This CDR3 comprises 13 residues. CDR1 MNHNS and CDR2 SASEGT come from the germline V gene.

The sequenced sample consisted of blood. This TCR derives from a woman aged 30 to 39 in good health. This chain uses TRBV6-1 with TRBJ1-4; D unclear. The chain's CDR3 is CASSLSETQKLFF. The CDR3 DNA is TGTGCCAGCAGTTTATCAGAGACACAAAAACTGTTTTTT.